The 20 T cell receptor beta chains below come from one sample, sequenced in a study of CD8+ T cells in alopecia areata. In each case, RNA was isolated and then reverse transcribed into cDNA as the sequencing template. Sequencing used immunoSEQ multiplex PCR; TCRdb keeps in-frame clones, though not all of them. The sample consists of 130,000 to 150,000 clones, roughly four fifths of them appearing once. This sample's treatment: oral pan-JAK inhibitor, 5-10 mg twice daily. Sequencing was performed on CD8+ T cells sorted from blood, taken at week 4, from a patient treated with tofacitinib. The receptors were gathered from a human donor with alopecia areata.

The rearrangement uses TRBV7-8 and TRBJ2-1; 7 bases map to TRBD2. V lost 1 base to trimming and J lost 8 bases; unmatched junction nucleotides: 5. The CDR3 runs to 14 residues. The germline V gene encodes CDR1 SGHVS and CDR2 FQNEAQ. CDR3 sequence (DNA): TGTGCCAGCAGCTTAGAGCGGGGTCGTGATGAGCAGTTCTTC. Protein: CASSLERGRDEQFF.

The rearrangement uses TRBV19 and TRBJ2-1; 8 bases are a match to TRBD2. V gave up 5 bases and J gave up 8 bases; unmatched junction bases: 5. CDR3 size: 13 residues. Germline loops: CDR1 LNHDA, CDR2 SQIVND (reference sequence). The CDR3, as DNA: TGTGCCAGTAGTCTGCTTAGCGGGGATGAGCAGTTCTTC. This codes for CASSLLSGDEQFF.

In DNA, the CDR3 is TGTGCCAGCAGCTCTGGACAAGCCGAGCAGTACTTC. It encodes CASSSGQAEQYF. V and J are TRBV13 and TRBJ2-7, with a weak D call TRBD1 (5 bases). CDR1 is PRHDT, CDR2 FYEKMQ, per germline (reference sequence). CDR3 size: 12 residues. Trimming left V 4 bases short and J 6 bases short, with 10 bases between.

This clone came up once. This rearrangement joins TRBV15 to TRBJ1-4, with 8 bases that match TRBD1. Germline V lookup: CDR1 LNHNV, CDR2 YYDKDF (reference sequence). This CDR3 spans 15 amino acids. The J segment lost 3 bases and the V segment lost 5 bases, leaving 5 bases of the junction unmatched. The CDR3 region is CATSPGQVANEKLFF. Here the CDR3 DNA reads TGTGCCACCAGCCCGGGACAGGTCGCTAATGAAAAACTGTTTTTT.

The chain couples TRBV9 to TRBJ2-2; no firm D call. V was pared by 0 bases and J by 3 bases, with 12 bases between. The CDR3 runs to 16 residues. The germline gives CDR1 SGDLS, CDR2 YYNGEE. CDR3 loop: CASSVAGPAYTGELFF. CDR3 coding DNA: TGTGCCAGCAGCGTAGCTGGGCCAGCATACACCGGGGAGCTGTTTTTT.

The J gene is TRBJ2-7, the V gene TRBV29-1, with 9 bases identical to TRBD1. Germline CDR1 SQVTM, CDR2 ANQGSEA. CDR3 size: 15 residues. Germline trimming cut 7 bases from V and 1 base from J; bases unmatched to any gene: 11. DNA of the CDR3: TGCAGCGCCCAAGGCGGGACAGGGAGTTCCTACGAGCAGTACTTC. As protein: CSAQGGTGSSYEQYF.

This chain's CDR3 is CASSQGLDAYEQYF. CDR3 sequence (DNA): TGTGCCAGCAGCCAAGGACTAGACGCCTACGAGCAGTACTTC. The chain recombines TRBV4-2 with TRBJ2-7; perhaps TRBD2 as D (6 bases). Germline V gives CDR1 LGHNA, CDR2 YNFKEQ. CDR3 length: 14 amino acids. Trimming left V 1 base short and J 2 bases short, with 9 bases between.

V usage is TRBV10-2 and J usage is TRBJ1-2, with D hard to call. The CDR3 loop spans 12 amino acids. Germline lookup yields CDR1 WSHSY and CDR2 SAAADI. The V and J ends lost 1 base and 5 bases respectively, with 5 bases between them. The CDR3 spells CASSELGYGYTF. The CDR3 DNA follows: TGCGCCAGCAGTGAGTTAGGATATGGCTACACCTTC.

The chain employs TRBV25-1 and TRBJ2-7, with a weak D call TRBD1 (6 bases). The CDR3 spans 12 residues. The germline gives CDR1 MGHDK, CDR2 SYGVNS. Trimming shortened V by 5 bases and J by 5 bases, and 10 bases separated the two germline ends. CDR3 nucleotide sequence: TGTGCCAGCAGTACAGGGTCGAACGAGCAGTACTTC. Its protein product is CASSTGSNEQYF.

V and J are TRBV7-9 and TRBJ2-7, with 8 bases identical to TRBD1. With 7 bases clipped from V and 7 bases from J, the junction kept 6 bases outside the gene matches. This CDR3 contains 12 residues. Germline-derived CDR1 and CDR2 are SEHNR and FQNEAQ (reference sequence). The CDR3 DNA reads as TGTGCCAGCACCCGGACAGGGTTTGAGCAGTACTTC. This codes for CASTRTGFEQYF. The variable domain in full, completed from reference TRBV7-9 and TRBJ2-7, reads DTGVSQNPRHKITKRGQNVTFRCDPISEHNRLYWYRQTLGQGPEFLTYFQNEAQLEKSRLLSDRFSAERPKGSFSTLEIQRTEQGDSAMYLCASTRTGFEQYFGPGTRLTVT.

V usage is TRBV6-1 and J usage is TRBJ2-7; D perhaps matches TRBD1 (6 bases). Germline-derived CDR1 and CDR2 are MNHNS and SASEGT. The length of the CDR3 is 12 residues. CDR3 in amino acids: CALEGQLYEQYF. The CDR3 DNA is TGTGCGCTCGAGGGACAACTTTACGAGCAGTACTTC.

The chain carries TRBV4-3 and TRBJ2-7; D unresolved. The germline V gene encodes CDR1 LGHNA and CDR2 YSLEER. Trimming took off 0 bases at V and 3 bases at J, with 9 bases between the two ends. This CDR3 region has 14 residues. Here the CDR3 DNA reads TGCGCCAGCAGCCAAGAGTGGCCCAGCTACGAGCAGTACTTC. As protein: CASSQEWPSYEQYF.

The chain recombines TRBV7-8 with TRBJ2-5; 9 bases are shared with TRBD2. The CDR3 runs to 17 residues. Germline V gives CDR1 SGHVS, CDR2 FQNEAQ. The ends lost 4 bases at V and 2 bases at J; junction bases unmatched: 11. The CDR3 region is CASSSPYGLASQETQYF. The CDR3 DNA sequence: TGTGCCAGCAGCTCCCCTTACGGACTAGCGTCACAAGAGACCCAGTACTTC.

The rearrangement links TRBV28 to TRBJ2-1; possibly TRBD2 for D (5 bases). Germline V lookup: CDR1 MDHEN, CDR2 SYDVKM. CDR3 length: 14 residues. Trimming removed 6 bases at V and 5 bases at J, with 14 bases between. DNA for the CDR3: TGTGCCAGCAGCGCGGACTTTAGACACAATGAGCAGTTCTTC. Its protein is CASSADFRHNEQFF.

The V call is TRBV25-1, the J call TRBJ2-1; D unresolved. Germline assignment: CDR1 MGHDK and CDR2 SYGVNS. The germline V and J ends were trimmed by 6 bases and 8 bases, with 20 bases remaining between them. The CDR3 runs to 15 residues. This CDR3 reads CASSPSVGFLDEQFF. CDR3 DNA: TGTGCCAGCAGCCCCTCAGTGGGGTTTTTGGATGAGCAGTTCTTC.

The chain links TRBV29-1 to TRBJ2-5, with 8 bases fitting TRBD2. Germline V gene lookup returns CDR1 SQVTM and CDR2 ANQGSEA. This CDR3 has 13 amino acids. V lost 4 bases to trimming and J lost 5 bases; unmatched junction nucleotides: 6. CDR3: CSVVAGGEETQYF. The CDR3 DNA reads TGCAGCGTTGTGGCGGGGGGTGAGGAGACCCAGTACTTC.

The genes are TRBV6-4 and TRBJ2-3; D is unclear. The CDR3 length is 16 residues. Germline V gene lookup returns CDR1 MRHNA and CDR2 SNTAGT. V gave up 0 bases and J gave up 0 bases, with 10 bases separating them. CDR3 amino acids: CASSDSARPSTDTQYF. The CDR3 DNA reads TGTGCCAGCAGTGACTCGGCTCGGCCAAGCACAGATACGCAGTATTTT.

The V gene is TRBV4-3, the J gene TRBJ2-7; D unresolved. The V gene's germline CDR1 is LGHNA and CDR2 YSLEER. The CDR3 covers 14 residues. V lost 0 bases to trimming and J lost 4 bases, with 10 bases between them. CDR3 DNA: TGCGCCAGCAGCCAAGATCGAAACTATTACGAGCAGTACTTC. This gives the protein CASSQDRNYYEQYF.

This clone was picked up a small number of times. This chain links TRBV29-1 with TRBJ2-7; TRBD2 agrees at 7 bases. The CDR3 totals 13 residues. Losses at the gene ends were 7 bases for V and 0 bases for J; bases not matched to a gene: 6. Germline V CDR1 and CDR2: SQVTM, ANQGSEA. CDR3 nucleotide sequence: TGCAGCGGACTAGCAGAGAGCTCCTACGAGCAGTACTTC. Its protein product is CSGLAESSYEQYF.

V gene TRBV12-5 combines with J gene TRBJ2-1; D gene ambiguous. Germline CDR1 LGHNT, CDR2 FRNRAP. Trimming left V 4 bases short and J 7 bases short, with 11 bases between. The CDR3 has 13 residues. The CDR3: CASGSAFGNEQFF. The CDR3 DNA follows: TGTGCTAGTGGTTCTGCCTTCGGGAATGAGCAGTTCTTC.